This T cell receptor (beta chain) was identified during a study of blood T cell repertoires in COVID-19. Study details: The cDNA or gDNA used as material had been derived from T cells, B-cell-depleted T cells, or PBMCs.

Per the original methods: Reference gene primers were amplified, and this amplification served to estimate nucleated cell counts. Sequenced by immunoSEQ multiplex PCR; TCRdb stores in-frame clones only, minus some. V, J and clone size reflect that table, while D and trimming were determined from the DNA. The sample has about 47,000 clones; approximately 84% are singletons. This CDR3 spans 14 amino acids. V lost 0 bases to trimming and J lost 9 bases, with 9 bases between them. Germline CDR1 reads LNHNV; CDR2 reads YYDKDF (reference sequence). The sample was peripheral blood. The origin of this receptor is a man in his 60s with acute or convalescent COVID-19. The chain joins TRBV15 to TRBJ2-6, with a tentative D call TRBD2 (5 bases). CDR3 coding DNA: TGTGCCACCAGCAGAGACGGGATGAGCAACGTCCTGACTTTC. This gives the protein CATSRDGMSNVLTF.